This T cell receptor (beta chain) stems from a study of OX40 agonist ivuxolimab in advanced cancers. Assay used: immunoSEQ multiplex PCR; TCRdb lists only in-frame clones, some missing. The table lists approximately 120,000 clones, just under 95% of them singletons. CDR1 MDHEN and CDR2 SYDVKM come from the germline V gene. The CDR3 length is 12 residues. Between the trimmed V and J ends, which lost 7 bases and 6 bases, there was a span of 10 bases. This clonotype was obtained from an adult with an advanced solid tumor such as melanoma, head and neck, liver or kidney cancer. V and J are TRBV28 and TRBJ1-5, with D unresolved. The sample consisted of CD4+ or CD8+ T cells sorted from blood, taken in a trial of the OX40 agonist ivuxolimab. The chain's CDR3 is CASNPPFQPQHF. Written as DNA, the CDR3 is TGTGCCAGCAACCCCCCGTTTCAGCCCCAGCATTTT.